This T cell receptor (beta chain) was recorded in a study of identical twins. A universal primer site was incorporated via template switching, and the cDNA contained unique molecular identifiers. From the 5' RACE reads, TCRdb called clonotypes with MiXCR, one entry per CDR3 protein. The sample has approximately 190,000 distinct CDR3 sequences, approximately 15% seen once. Each donor was a healthy Caucasian. Trimming took 4 bases from V and 0 from J, leaving 11 bases between them. This CDR3 is built from 14 residues. Germline-derived CDR1 and CDR2 are SGDLS and YYNGEE. The data also belong to a second study, concerning T cells expressing NK-cell markers. That work adds: It was from sorted CD3+CD56+NKG2C+, CD3+CD56+NKG2C- and CD3+CD56-NKG2C+ T cells that TCR beta repertoires came.

J is TRBJ2-7 and V is TRBV9; D ambiguous. Sequencing used CD8+ T cells sorted from blood. The sequence was collected from a woman under 30 in good health. CDR3 bases: TGTGCCAGCAGCTTTGACTCGCTCTCCTACGAGCAGTACTTC. This sequence encodes CASSFDSLSYEQYF.